What follows are 14 T cell receptor beta chains derived from one specimen sequenced in a study of blood T cell repertoires in COVID-19. Data came from immunoSEQ multiplex PCR; TCRdb stores just in-frame clones and leaves some out. The sample records some 190,000 clones, approximately 85% being singletons. Sequenced sample: peripheral blood. The receptor source for this set is a man aged 55 to 69 with acute or convalescent COVID-19.

V gene TRBV29-1 combines with J gene TRBJ1-2; 10 bases align to TRBD1. CDR3 length: 15 amino acids. CDR1 SQVTM and CDR2 ANQGSEA come from the germline V gene. The V segment lost 5 bases and the J segment 0 bases; nucleotides outside the gene matches: 6. The CDR3 DNA follows: TGCAGCGTTCCTCAAGGACAGGGGGCTAACTATGGCTACACCTTC. Protein sequence: CSVPQGQGANYGYTF.

This chain uses TRBV5-1 with TRBJ2-5, with 7 bases that match TRBD2. Germline CDR1 SGHRS, CDR2 YFSETQ. J lost 7 bases, V lost 4 bases, and 10 bases had no gene match. The CDR3 has 14 amino acids. The CDR3 coding sequence is TGCGCCAGCAGCGCAGGACACGGGGAGGGGACCCAGTACTTC. The encoded protein is CASSAGHGEGTQYF.

V usage is TRBV2 and J usage is TRBJ2-7; D remains ambiguous. V lost 5 bases and J 3 bases, leaving 17 bases between the germline ends. Germline V gives CDR1 SNHLY, CDR2 FYNNEI. The CDR3 is 15 amino acids. The CDR3 DNA follows: TGTGCCAGCAGTTCCCCGCCTCCCTCAGTCTACGAGCAGTACTTC. Protein product: CASSSPPPSVYEQYF.

This chain uses TRBV27 with TRBJ2-7; D not resolved. The V and J ends lost 5 bases and 1 base respectively, with 9 bases between them. The length of the CDR3 is 13 residues. CDR1 and CDR2 (germline): MNHEY, SMNVEV (reference sequence). The CDR3 sequence: CASSLLSSYEQYF. In DNA, the CDR3 is TGTGCCAGCAGTCTTCTGAGTTCCTACGAGCAGTACTTC.

This clone has more than one count but fewer than ten. The rearrangement joins TRBV25-1 to TRBJ2-5; 8 bases match TRBD1. The length of the CDR3 is 16 residues. Trimming removed 4 bases from V and 5 bases from J; junction bases left unmatched: 12. Germline V gene data show CDR1 as MGHDK and CDR2 as SYGVNS. CDR3 sequence: CASSADRGSYPETQYF. CDR3 nucleotides: TGTGCCAGCAGTGCCGACAGGGGTTCGTACCCCGAGACCCAGTACTTC.

The chain links TRBV9 to TRBJ1-1; tentative D call: TRBD1 (5 bases). This CDR3 is built from 17 residues. Deletions cut 4 bases from V and 1 base from J, with 20 bases between. Germline V lookup: CDR1 SGDLS, CDR2 YYNGEE. This CDR3 is CASSQLTAVGGNTEAFF. DNA for the CDR3: TGTGCCAGCAGCCAACTGACCGCCGTGGGGGGGAACACTGAAGCTTTCTTT.

The chain links TRBV7-2 to TRBJ2-7; 9 nucleotides match TRBD1. V was pared by 5 bases and J by 4 bases, with 6 bases of the junction left unmatched. The CDR3 is made up of 14 amino acids. Germline V lookup: CDR1 SGHTA, CDR2 FQGNSA. The CDR3 nucleotides read TGTGCCAGCAGCCTCACAGGGGGCAAGTACGAGCAGTACTTC. This translates into CASSLTGGKYEQYF.

This chain joins TRBV4-1 and TRBJ2-4, with D perhaps TRBD2 (6 bases). Germline CDR1 MGHRA, CDR2 YSYEKL. The CDR3 consists of 16 residues. V lost 6 bases and J 6 bases, leaving 21 bases between the germline ends. CDR3 amino acids: CASSQTASVGGNIQYF. The DNA of the CDR3 is TGCGCCAGCAGTCAGACGGCTTCGGTCGGGGGAAACATTCAGTACTTC.

This chain uses TRBV7-6 with TRBJ2-1; 7 bases align to TRBD2. The germline V gene encodes CDR1 SGHVS and CDR2 FNYEAQ. V gave up 5 bases and J gave up 4 bases; unmatched junction bases: 17. The CDR3 spans 18 residues. CDR3 coding DNA: TGTGCCAGCAGCGGAGTGGGTGGGAGGGCTTTTAAATACAATGAGCAGTTCTTC. As protein: CASSGVGGRAFKYNEQFF.

V gene TRBV5-1 combines with J gene TRBJ2-7, with D perhaps matching TRBD2 (6 bases). CDR1 and CDR2 (germline): SGHRS, YFSETQ. The CDR3 contains 16 residues. Trimming removed 0 bases at V and 5 bases at J, with 18 bases between. CDR3 protein: CASSLAGGMGYNEQYF. In nucleotides, the CDR3 is TGCGCCAGCAGCTTGGCCGGGGGAATGGGTTACAACGAGCAGTACTTC.

The chain recombines TRBV19 with TRBJ2-1; 8 bases line up with TRBD2. The V segment lost 1 base and the J segment 9 bases; nucleotides outside the gene matches: 14. The CDR3 totals 17 residues. Looked up from germline, CDR1 is LNHDA and CDR2 is SQIVND (reference sequence). DNA of the CDR3: TGTGCCAGTAGTATAGGTTTTGGGACTTCGGGGGGGAGTGAGCAGTTCTTC. This gives the protein CASSIGFGTSGGSEQFF.

This clone has a handful of counts. In the same sample, other DNA sequences code for this CDR3. For the CDR3, the DNA is TGTGCCACCAGCAGAGATCCCAGAGGCGGCGAGACCCAGTACTTC. Residues: CATSRDPRGGETQYF. This chain uses TRBV15 with TRBJ2-5; D is unclear. Germline V gene lookup returns CDR1 LNHNV and CDR2 YYDKDF (reference sequence). The V gene lost 0 bases and the J gene lost 5 bases, with 13 bases spanning the gap. The CDR3 contains 15 residues.

The chain uses TRBV7-9 and TRBJ1-1; TRBD1 agrees at 11 bases. CDR3 size: 16 residues. Germline CDR1 reads SEHNR; CDR2 reads FQNEAQ (reference sequence). Trimming at V came to 1 base and at J to 1 base, leaving 2 bases not matched to a gene. CDR3 in DNA: TGTGCCAGCAGCTTAGACGGGACAGGGGGGAACACTGAAGCTTTCTTT. Residues: CASSLDGTGGNTEAFF. The full variable domain, with the rest looked up from reference TRBV7-9 and TRBJ1-1, is DTGVSQNPRHKITKRGQNVTFRCDPISEHNRLYWYRQTLGQGPEFLTYFQNEAQLEKSRLLSDRFSAERPKGSFSTLEIQRTEQGDSAMYLCASSLDGTGGNTEAFFGQGTRLTVV.

V gene TRBV6-6 combines with J gene TRBJ2-3; 8 bases agree with TRBD2. The germline gives CDR1 MNHNY, CDR2 SVGAGI (reference sequence). The J segment lost 4 bases and the V segment lost 7 bases, leaving 7 bases of the junction unmatched. The CDR3 is made up of 14 amino acids. The CDR3 is CASNAGGSADTQYF. CDR3 nucleotides: TGTGCCAGCAACGCGGGAGGATCGGCAGATACGCAGTATTTT.